What follows is one T cell receptor (beta chain) and its context. Its antigen specificity is not known. One base away there is no much larger clone; base qualities are not given. CDR1 and CDR2 are drawn from the germline V gene: SGDLS, YYNGEE. The CDR3, cysteine through phenylalanine, is 17 amino acids long. Kept here is only the CDR3 DNA, which spans 51 bases and is read in frame from base 1. Deletion took 0 bases off V and 0 bases off J, with a span of 15 bases between the germline ends. Library method: the immunoSEQ multiplex PCR assay. The clones in this table, taken by TCRdb from immuneACCESS, are in-frame only. Not every clone is retained; where verified, under half of the shortfall comes from an unresolved V gene, and the cause of the rest is unknown. In all, the sample holds some 720,000 clones, and roughly 90% of those were seen once. Together, the top ten hold approximately 0.01% of the sample.

The sample originates from a study of shared T cell receptors in the human thymus (dated by TCRdb to about 2021). Background for the entire study: The study examined how self-reactive, shared T-cell receptor alpha chains are generated in the human thymus.

This sample was also put to use in a study of human thymus T cells. The second study reports: Donors were immunologically healthy infants undergoing open corrective cardiac surgery for congenital heart defects in Finland. Thymus tissue was obtained as surgical resects removed during corrective cardiac surgery. Usage of V and J gene segments appeared to be biased in both the thymic and the peripheral blood repertoires. According to the related research, thymic TCR repertoires were highly overlapping among unrelated individuals. The study used about eight infant thymus samples plus four related peripheral blood samples to characterize TCR alpha and beta repertoires. Donor ages ranging from about 7 to 250 days were recorded, and about six male and a couple of female infants were included in the cohort. Thymocytes were released mechanically from tissue and stored at -70 °C as pellets of roughly 8.5-32 million cells. Genomic DNA was extracted from frozen cell pellets with a QIAsymphony instrument. Using the immunoSEQ multiplex PCR assay, the TCRB and TCRAD loci were amplified from a standardized quantity of quality-controlled genomic DNA. The V(D)J region was spanned by amplicons of a length sufficient to cover the CDR3 and to identify V and J genes. The amplicons were sequenced on an Illumina platform via the commercial immunoSEQ service. Corrections for primer bias and sequencing errors followed previously described methods, while TCRAD and TCRB definitions were based on the IMGT database. Analysis of the repertoires was done with immunoSEQ Analyzer 3.0 and VDJTools and included basic statistics, V/J segment usage, diversity estimates, rarefaction and pairwise overlap. To estimate diversity, the Chao1, ChaoE, Efron-Thisted, Shannon and inverse Simpson indices were applied, and diversity was also estimated on datasets down-sampled to the smallest sample. Repertoire overlap was determined by strict matching of CDR3 nucleotide sequence, V gene and J gene, and Jaccard-based multidimensional scaling clustering was applied. On average, thymus samples yielded about 810,000 unique TCRB clonotypes, whereas blood samples yielded 70,000 to 100,000.

Sequencing was performed on thymocytes. The sequence joins TRBV9 to TRBJ2-5; TRBD2 is possibly the D segment (6 matching bases). This receptor was identified in a boy less than two years old with a congenital heart defect. Donor details come from another sample of the same person, matched by shared clones. The encoded CDR3 is CASSVATPSAYQETQYF. The nucleotides read TGTGCCAGCAGCGTAGCTACACCTAGCGCCTACCAAGAGACCCAGTACTTC.